One and the same sample provided the 2 T cell receptor beta chains below, sequenced in a study of T cells after yellow fever vaccination. TCRdb re-analysed the 5' RACE reads in MiXCR, keeping a single row per CDR3 protein. The sample carries about 260,000 distinct CDR3 sequences, 13% recorded once. Sample: CD4+ T cells sorted from PBMCs, taken 45 days after the yellow fever booster vaccination. The receptors derive from a man younger than 45 who received the YFV17D yellow fever vaccine.

The chain links TRBV6-5 to TRBJ2-3; D unresolved. The CDR3 sequence is 13 residues long. Per the germline V gene, CDR1 is MNHEY and CDR2 is SVGAGI. V shed 2 bases and J shed 3 bases, with 6 bases lying between them. The CDR3 DNA follows: TGTGCCAGCAGTTACGACCTGACAGATACGCAGTATTTT. Protein product: CASSYDLTDTQYF.

This clonotype has more than one count but fewer than ten. The rearrangement uses TRBV12-3 or TRBV12-4 and TRBJ2-5; D not resolved. There are 14 residues in the CDR3. V lost 5 bases, J lost 4 bases, and 14 bases lay in between. DNA for the CDR3: TGTGCCAGCAGTGTTCTCGGGCCGGCAGAGACCCAGTACTTC. It is translated as CASSVLGPAETQYF.